The 7 T cell receptor beta chains given below trace back to one sample, sequenced in a study of liver allograft versus peripheral blood T cells. Study background: Transplanted-liver and recipient peripheral blood T cell receptor repertoires were compared.

TCRdb called the reads again in MiXCR, with one record for every CDR3 protein. Among over 2,000 distinct CDR3 sequences, approximately 15% were seen once, and the ten largest hold around 16%. Receptor source: a human patient who had a liver transplant. A share of the T cells may be of graft donor origin.

CDR3: CASSYSGSGSPKPSTDTQYF. In nucleotides, the CDR3 is TGTGCCAGCAGTTACTCGGGTAGCGGGAGTCCCAAACCTAGCACAGATACGCAGTATTTT. The chain joins TRBV6-5 to TRBJ2-3, with 9 bases that match TRBD2. This CDR3 contains 20 residues. V was clipped by 0 bases and J by 0 bases; unmatched bases: 13. CDR1 and CDR2 (germline): MNHEY, SVGAGI.

This clonotype is medium-sized (0.01 to 0.1%). CDR3 loop: CASSIGTGATEAFF. In DNA form, the CDR3 reads TGTGCCAGTAGTATAGGCACAGGTGCCACTGAAGCTTTCTTT. This rearrangement joins TRBV19 to TRBJ1-1, with a tentative D call TRBD1 (5 bases). This CDR3 has 14 amino acids. The ends were cut back, 1 base at V and 4 bases at J, with 10 bases in the middle. The V gene's germline CDR1 is LNHDA and CDR2 SQIVND (reference sequence). Variable domain in full (rest from reference TRBV19 and TRBJ1-1): DGGITQSPKYLFRKEGQNVTLSCEQNLNHDAMYWYRQDPGQGLRLIYYSQIVNDFQKGDIAEGYSVSREKKESFPLTVTSAQKNPTAFYLCASSIGTGATEAFFGQGTRLTVV.

This clonotype was detected a few times. The chain has TRBV19 and TRBJ1-2; 9 bases align to TRBD1. The CDR3 is 14 residues long. Germline-derived CDR1 and CDR2 are LNHDA and SQIVND (reference sequence). J gave up 3 bases and V 7 bases, and 6 bases lay outside the gene matches. DNA of the CDR3: TGTGCCAGTACCGAGGGACAGGGAGACTATGGCTACACCTTC. The encoded protein is CASTEGQGDYGYTF.

There are a few counts of this clonotype. This chain uses TRBV6-1 with TRBJ2-2; 14 bases line up with TRBD2. V gave up 8 bases and J gave up 3 bases; unmatched junction bases: 5. The CDR3 runs 16 residues. CDR1 MNHNS and CDR2 SASEGT come from the germline V gene. In nucleotides, the CDR3 is TGTGCCAGCGAGGGACTAGCGGGAGAGGACACCGGGGAGCTGTTTTTT. This codes for CASEGLAGEDTGELFF.

Within the sample, this clonotype is medium-sized (0.01 to 0.1%). The chain recombines TRBV11-3 with TRBJ1-1; D is undetermined. Germline V gene sequence: CDR1 SGHNT, CDR2 YENEEA. Trimming pared 0 bases from V and 0 bases from J, leaving 8 bases between. This CDR3 has 15 amino acids. The CDR3 nucleotides are TGTGCCAGCAGCTTAGACGGCTTAATGAACACTGAAGCTTTCTTT. Amino acid sequence: CASSLDGLMNTEAFF.

This clonotype is termed medium-sized. This sequence joins TRBV19 and TRBJ2-6; 9 bases fit TRBD1. The CDR3 is 18 amino acids. The J segment lost 0 bases and the V segment lost 3 bases, leaving 6 bases of the junction unmatched. CDR1 is LNHDA, CDR2 SQIVND, per germline (reference sequence). The CDR3 loop is CASSMGDRAYSGANVLTF. Written as DNA, the CDR3 is TGTGCCAGTAGTATGGGGGACAGGGCGTACTCTGGGGCCAACGTCCTGACTTTC. Using reference TRBV19 and TRBJ2-6 for the parts outside the CDR3, the full variable domain is DGGITQSPKYLFRKEGQNVTLSCEQNLNHDAMYWYRQDPGQGLRLIYYSQIVNDFQKGDIAEGYSVSREKKESFPLTVTSAQKNPTAFYLCASSMGDRAYSGANVLTFGAGSRLTVL.

By sample share, this clonotype is medium-sized. The chain couples TRBV19 to TRBJ1-5; D might be TRBD1 (6 bases). From germline, CDR1 is LNHDA and CDR2 SQIVND (reference sequence). V was trimmed by 5 bases and J by 6 bases, leaving 14 bases between them. This CDR3 comprises 14 residues. The CDR3 spells CASSQGMGGQPQHF. The CDR3, as DNA: TGTGCCAGTAGTCAGGGGATGGGTGGTCAGCCCCAGCATTTT.